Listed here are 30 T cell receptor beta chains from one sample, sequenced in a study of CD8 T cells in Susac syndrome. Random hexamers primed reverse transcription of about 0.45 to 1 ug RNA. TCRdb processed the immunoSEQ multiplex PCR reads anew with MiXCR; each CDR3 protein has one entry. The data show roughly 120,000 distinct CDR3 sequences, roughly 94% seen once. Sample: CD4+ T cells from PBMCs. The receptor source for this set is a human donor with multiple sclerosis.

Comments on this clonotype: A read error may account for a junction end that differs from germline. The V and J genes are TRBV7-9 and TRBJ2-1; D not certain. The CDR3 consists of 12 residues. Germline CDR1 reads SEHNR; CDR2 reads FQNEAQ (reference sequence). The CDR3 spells CASRLEDNEQFF. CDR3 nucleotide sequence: TGTGCCAGCAGGTTAGAGGACAATGAGCAGTTCTTC.

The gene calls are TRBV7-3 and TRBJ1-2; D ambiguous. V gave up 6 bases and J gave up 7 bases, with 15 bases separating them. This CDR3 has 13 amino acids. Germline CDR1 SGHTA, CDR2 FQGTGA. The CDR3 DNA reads TGTGCCAGCAGGTCGGATGCTAGGGCTGGCTACACCTTC. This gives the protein CASRSDARAGYTF.

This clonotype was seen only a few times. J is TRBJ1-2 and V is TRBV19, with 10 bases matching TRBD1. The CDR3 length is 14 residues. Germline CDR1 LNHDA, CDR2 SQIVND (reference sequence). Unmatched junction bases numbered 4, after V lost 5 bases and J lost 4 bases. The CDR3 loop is CASSPGQGTYGYTF. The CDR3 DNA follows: TGTGCCAGTAGTCCGGGACAGGGGACCTATGGCTACACCTTC.

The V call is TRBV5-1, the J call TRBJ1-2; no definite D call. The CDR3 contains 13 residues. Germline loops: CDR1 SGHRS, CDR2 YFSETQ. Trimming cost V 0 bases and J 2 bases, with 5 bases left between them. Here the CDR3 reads CASSLERNYGYTF. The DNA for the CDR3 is TGCGCCAGCAGCTTGGAGCGGAACTATGGCTACACCTTC.

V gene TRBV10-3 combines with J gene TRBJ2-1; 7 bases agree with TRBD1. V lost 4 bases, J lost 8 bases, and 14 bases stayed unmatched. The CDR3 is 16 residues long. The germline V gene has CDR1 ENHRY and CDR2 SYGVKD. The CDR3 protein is CAISGTGAPRFHEQFF. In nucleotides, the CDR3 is TGTGCCATCAGTGGCACAGGGGCCCCCCGTTTCCATGAGCAGTTCTTC.

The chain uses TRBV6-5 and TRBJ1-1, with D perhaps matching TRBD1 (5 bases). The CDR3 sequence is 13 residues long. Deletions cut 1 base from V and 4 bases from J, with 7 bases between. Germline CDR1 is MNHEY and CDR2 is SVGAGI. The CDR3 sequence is CASSYLGVTEAFF. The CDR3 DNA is TGTGCCAGCAGTTACTTAGGGGTCACTGAAGCTTTCTTT.

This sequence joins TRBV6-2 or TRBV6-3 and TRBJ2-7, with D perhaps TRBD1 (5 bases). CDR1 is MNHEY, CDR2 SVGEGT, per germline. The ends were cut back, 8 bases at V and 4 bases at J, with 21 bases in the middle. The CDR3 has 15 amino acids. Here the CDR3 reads CASCVQGVPPYEQYF. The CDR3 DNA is TGTGCCAGCTGCGTCCAAGGGGTCCCCCCTTACGAGCAGTACTTC.

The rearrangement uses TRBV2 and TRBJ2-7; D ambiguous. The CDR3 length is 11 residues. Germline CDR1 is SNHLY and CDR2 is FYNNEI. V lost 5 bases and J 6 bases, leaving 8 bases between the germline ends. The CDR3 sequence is CASSPSLEQYF. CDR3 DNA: TGTGCCAGCAGTCCCTCGCTCGAGCAGTACTTC.

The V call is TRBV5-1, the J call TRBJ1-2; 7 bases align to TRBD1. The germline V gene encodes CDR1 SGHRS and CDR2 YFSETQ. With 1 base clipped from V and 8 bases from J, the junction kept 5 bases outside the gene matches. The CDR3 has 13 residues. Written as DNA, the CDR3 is TGCGCCAGCAGCTTGTTGCAGGGGGAAGGCTACACCTTC. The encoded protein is CASSLLQGEGYTF.

CDR3 sequence reads: CAWTRGLQQETQYF. The DNA for the CDR3 is TGTGCCTGGACACGGGGACTGCAACAAGAGACCCAGTACTTC. This sequence joins TRBV30 and TRBJ2-5, with D maybe TRBD2 (6 bases). Per the germline V gene, CDR1 is GTSNPN and CDR2 is SVGIG (reference sequence). The CDR3 runs to 14 residues. V dropped 4 bases and J dropped 2 bases, with 14 bases sitting between them. Drawing the rest from reference TRBV30 and TRBJ2-5, the complete variable domain is SQTIHQWPATLVQPVGSPLSLECTVEGTSNPNLYWYRQAAGRGLQLLFYSVGIGQISSEVPQNLSASRPQDRQFILSSKKLLLSDSGFYLCAWTRGLQQETQYFGPGTRLLVL.

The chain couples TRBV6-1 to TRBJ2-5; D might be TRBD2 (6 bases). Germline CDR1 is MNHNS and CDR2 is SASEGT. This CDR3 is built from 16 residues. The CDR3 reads CATKGLGLGGFETQYF. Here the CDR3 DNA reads TGTGCGACCAAAGGATTAGGCCTCGGGGGATTTGAGACCCAGTACTTC.

This CDR3 is CASSLRSVEQYF. In DNA, the CDR3 is TGTGCCAGCAGCTTGAGATCGGTAGAGCAGTACTTC. This chain uses TRBV5-6 with TRBJ2-7; D not certain. V was pared by 1 base and J by 7 bases, with 9 bases between. The CDR3 length is 12 residues. Germline-derived CDR1 and CDR2 are SGHDT and YYEEEE.

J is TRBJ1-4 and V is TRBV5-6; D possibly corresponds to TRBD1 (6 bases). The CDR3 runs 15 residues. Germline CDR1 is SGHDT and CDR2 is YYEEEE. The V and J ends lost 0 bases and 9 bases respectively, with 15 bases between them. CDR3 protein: CASSLAAGRGQKLFF. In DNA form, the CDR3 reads TGTGCCAGCAGCTTGGCGGCCGGGCGGGGGCAAAAACTGTTTTTT.

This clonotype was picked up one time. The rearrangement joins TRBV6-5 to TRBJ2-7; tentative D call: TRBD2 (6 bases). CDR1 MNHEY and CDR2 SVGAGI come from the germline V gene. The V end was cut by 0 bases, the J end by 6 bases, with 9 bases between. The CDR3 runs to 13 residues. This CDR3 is CASSYSEGREQYF. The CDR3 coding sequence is TGTGCCAGCAGTTACTCGGAGGGTCGCGAGCAGTACTTC.

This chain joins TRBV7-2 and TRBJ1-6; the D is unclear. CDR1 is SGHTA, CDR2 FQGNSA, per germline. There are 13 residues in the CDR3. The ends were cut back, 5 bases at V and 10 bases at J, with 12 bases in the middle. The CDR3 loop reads CASSGPAGSPLHF. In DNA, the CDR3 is TGTGCCAGCAGCGGTCCCGCGGGGTCACCCCTCCACTTT.

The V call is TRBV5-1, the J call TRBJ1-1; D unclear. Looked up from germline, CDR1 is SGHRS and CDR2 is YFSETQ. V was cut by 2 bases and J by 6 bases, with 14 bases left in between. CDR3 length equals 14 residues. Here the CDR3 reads CASSLDGWAAEAFF. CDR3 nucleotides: TGCGCCAGCAGCTTAGACGGGTGGGCCGCTGAAGCTTTCTTT.

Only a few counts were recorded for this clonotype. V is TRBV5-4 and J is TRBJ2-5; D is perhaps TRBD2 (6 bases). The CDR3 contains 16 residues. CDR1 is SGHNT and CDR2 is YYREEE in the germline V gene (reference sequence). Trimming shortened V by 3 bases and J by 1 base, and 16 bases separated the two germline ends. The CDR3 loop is CASSSRRGAPQETQYF. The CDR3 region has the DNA TGTGCCAGCAGCTCTCGGCGGGGTGCCCCCCAAGAGACCCAGTACTTC.

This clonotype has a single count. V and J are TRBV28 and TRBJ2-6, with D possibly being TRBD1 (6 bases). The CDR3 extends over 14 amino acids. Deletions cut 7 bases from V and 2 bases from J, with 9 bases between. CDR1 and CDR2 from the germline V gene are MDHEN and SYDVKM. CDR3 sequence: CASTPGAGANVLTF. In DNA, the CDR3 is TGTGCCAGCACCCCAGGGGCTGGGGCCAACGTCCTGACTTTC.

CDR3 in DNA: TGCAGCGACGCCGGAGTGGGCAATGAGCAGTTCTTC. It translates to CSDAGVGNEQFF. The rearrangement joins TRBV29-1 to TRBJ2-1; no reliable D call. V was trimmed by 7 bases and J by 6 bases, leaving 13 bases between them. The germline gives CDR1 SQVTM, CDR2 ANQGSEA. This CDR3 spans 12 amino acids.

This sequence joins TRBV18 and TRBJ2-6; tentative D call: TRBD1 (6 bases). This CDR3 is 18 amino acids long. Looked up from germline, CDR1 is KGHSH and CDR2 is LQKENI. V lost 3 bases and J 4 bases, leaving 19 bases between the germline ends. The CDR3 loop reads CASSPYRTGMTGANVLTF. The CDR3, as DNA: TGTGCCAGCTCACCCTACAGAACAGGGATGACGGGGGCCAACGTCCTGACTTTC.

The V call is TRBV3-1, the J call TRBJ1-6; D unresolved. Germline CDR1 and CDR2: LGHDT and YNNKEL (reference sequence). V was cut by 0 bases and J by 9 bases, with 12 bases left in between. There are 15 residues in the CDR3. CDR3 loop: CASSQDSAGGSPLHF. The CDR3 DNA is TGTGCCAGCAGCCAAGATTCGGCAGGTGGTTCACCCCTCCACTTT.

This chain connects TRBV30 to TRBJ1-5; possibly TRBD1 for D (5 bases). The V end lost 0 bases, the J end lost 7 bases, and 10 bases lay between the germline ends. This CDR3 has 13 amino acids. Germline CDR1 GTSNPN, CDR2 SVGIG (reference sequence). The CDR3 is CAWSVDGAQPQHF. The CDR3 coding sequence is TGTGCCTGGAGTGTAGACGGGGCCCAGCCCCAGCATTTT.

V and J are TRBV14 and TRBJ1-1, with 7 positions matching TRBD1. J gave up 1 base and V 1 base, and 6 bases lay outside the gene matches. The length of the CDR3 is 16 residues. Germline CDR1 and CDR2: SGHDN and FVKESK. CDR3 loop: CASSQAGTAGNTEAFF. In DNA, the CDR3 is TGTGCCAGCAGCCAAGCGGGGACAGCGGGGAACACTGAAGCTTTCTTT.

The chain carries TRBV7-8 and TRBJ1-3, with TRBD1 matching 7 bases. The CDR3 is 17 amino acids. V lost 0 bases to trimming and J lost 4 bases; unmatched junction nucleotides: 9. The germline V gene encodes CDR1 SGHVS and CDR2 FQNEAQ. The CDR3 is CASSLARAGTEGNTIYF. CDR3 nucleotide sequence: TGTGCCAGCAGCTTAGCCCGCGCAGGGACAGAAGGAAACACCATATATTTT.

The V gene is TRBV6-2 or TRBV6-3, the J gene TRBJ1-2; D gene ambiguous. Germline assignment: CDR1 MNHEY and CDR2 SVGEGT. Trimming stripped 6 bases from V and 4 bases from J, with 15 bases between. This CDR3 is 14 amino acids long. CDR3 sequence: CASRTRTDVYGYTF. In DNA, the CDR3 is TGTGCCAGCAGAACTAGGACGGATGTCTATGGCTACACCTTC.

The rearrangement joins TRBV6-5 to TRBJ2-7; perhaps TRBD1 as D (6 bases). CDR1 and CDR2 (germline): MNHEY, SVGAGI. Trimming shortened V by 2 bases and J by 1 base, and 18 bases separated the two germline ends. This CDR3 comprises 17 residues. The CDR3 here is CASSYGGRAVPSYEQYF. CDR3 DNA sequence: TGTGCCAGCAGTTACGGGGGCCGCGCAGTCCCTTCCTACGAGCAGTACTTC.

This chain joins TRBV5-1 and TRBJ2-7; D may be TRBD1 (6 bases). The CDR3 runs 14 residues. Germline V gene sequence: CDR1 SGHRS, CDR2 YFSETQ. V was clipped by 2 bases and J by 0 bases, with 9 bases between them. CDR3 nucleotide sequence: TGCGCCAGCAGCTTAGGGGACAACTCCTACGAGCAGTACTTC. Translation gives CASSLGDNSYEQYF.

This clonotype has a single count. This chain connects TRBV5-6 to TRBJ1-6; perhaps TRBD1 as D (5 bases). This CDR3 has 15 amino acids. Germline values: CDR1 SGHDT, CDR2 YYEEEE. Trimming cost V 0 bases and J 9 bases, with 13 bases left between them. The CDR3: CASSLVGVNRSPLHF. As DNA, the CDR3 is TGTGCCAGCAGCTTGGTAGGGGTCAATCGTTCACCCCTCCACTTT.

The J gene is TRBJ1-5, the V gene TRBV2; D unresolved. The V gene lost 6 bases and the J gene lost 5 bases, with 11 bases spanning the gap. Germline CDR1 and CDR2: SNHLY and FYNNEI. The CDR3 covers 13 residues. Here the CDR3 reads CASRPQRDQPQHF. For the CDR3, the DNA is TGTGCCAGCAGACCCCAGAGGGATCAGCCCCAGCATTTT. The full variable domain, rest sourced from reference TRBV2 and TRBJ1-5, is EPEVTQTPSHQVTQMGQEVILRCVPISNHLYFYWYRQILGQKVEFLVSFYNNEISEKSEIFDDQFSVERPDGSNFTLKIRSTKLEDSAMYFCASRPQRDQPQHFGDGTRLSIL.

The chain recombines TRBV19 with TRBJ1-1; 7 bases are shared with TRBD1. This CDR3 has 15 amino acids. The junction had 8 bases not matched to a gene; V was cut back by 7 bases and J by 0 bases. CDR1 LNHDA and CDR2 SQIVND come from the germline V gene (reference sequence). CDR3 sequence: CASIAGTAMNTEAFF. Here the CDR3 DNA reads TGTGCCAGTATTGCCGGGACAGCCATGAACACTGAAGCTTTCTTT.